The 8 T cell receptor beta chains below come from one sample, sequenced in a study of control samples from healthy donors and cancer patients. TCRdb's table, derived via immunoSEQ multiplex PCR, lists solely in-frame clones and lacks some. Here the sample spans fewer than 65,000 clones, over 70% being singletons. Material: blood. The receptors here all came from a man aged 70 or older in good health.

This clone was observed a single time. CDR3 in amino acids: CASSLSVASKNSPLHF. Written as DNA, the CDR3 is TGTGCCAGCAGCTTGTCAGTCGCATCTAAGAATTCACCCCTCCACTTT. The chain links TRBV5-6 to TRBJ1-6; D unclear. CDR1 is SGHDT and CDR2 is YYEEEE in the germline V gene. V lost 1 base to trimming and J lost 7 bases, with 15 bases between them. This CDR3 has 16 residues.

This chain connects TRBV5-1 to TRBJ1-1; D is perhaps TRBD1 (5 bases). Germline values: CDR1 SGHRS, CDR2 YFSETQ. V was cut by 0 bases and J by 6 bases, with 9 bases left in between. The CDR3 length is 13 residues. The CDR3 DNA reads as TGCGCCAGCAGCTTGGAGAGGGGCGCTGAAGCTTTCTTT. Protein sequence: CASSLERGAEAFF.

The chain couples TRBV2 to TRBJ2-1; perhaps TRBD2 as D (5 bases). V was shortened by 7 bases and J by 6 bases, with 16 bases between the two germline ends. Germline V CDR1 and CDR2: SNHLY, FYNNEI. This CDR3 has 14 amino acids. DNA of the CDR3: TGTGCCAGCAACAAGCTAGCAATATTCAATGAGCAGTTCTTC. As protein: CASNKLAIFNEQFF.

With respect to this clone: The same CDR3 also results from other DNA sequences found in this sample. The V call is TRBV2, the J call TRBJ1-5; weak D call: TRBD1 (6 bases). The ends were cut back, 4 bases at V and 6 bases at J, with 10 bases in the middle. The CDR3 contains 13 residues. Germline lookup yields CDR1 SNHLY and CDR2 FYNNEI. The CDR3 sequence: CASSAQGGQPQHF. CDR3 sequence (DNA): TGTGCCAGCAGTGCACAGGGAGGTCAGCCCCAGCATTTT.

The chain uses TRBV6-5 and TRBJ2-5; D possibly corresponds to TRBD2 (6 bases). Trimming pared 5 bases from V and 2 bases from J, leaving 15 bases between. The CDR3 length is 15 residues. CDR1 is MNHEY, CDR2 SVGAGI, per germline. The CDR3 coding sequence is TGTGCCAGCAGTCCCAACACGGCGGGGCAAGAGACCCAGTACTTC. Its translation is CASSPNTAGQETQYF.

The CDR3 sequence is CATKLETDTQYF. DNA of the CDR3: TGTGCTACAAAGCTAGAAACAGATACGCAGTATTTT. The chain employs TRBV2 and TRBJ2-3; D unclear. The V gene's germline CDR1 is SNHLY and CDR2 FYNNEI. The CDR3 spans 12 residues. The whole variable domain, filled in from reference TRBV2 and TRBJ2-3, reads EPEVTQTPSHQVTQMGQEVILRCVPISNHLYFYWYRQILGQKVEFLVSFYNNEISEKSEIFDDQFSVERPDGSNFTLKIRSTKLEDSAMYFCATKLETDTQYFGPGTRLTVL.

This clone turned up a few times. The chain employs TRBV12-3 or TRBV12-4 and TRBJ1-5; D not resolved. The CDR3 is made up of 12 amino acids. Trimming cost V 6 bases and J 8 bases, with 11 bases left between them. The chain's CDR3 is CASRRSIEPQHF. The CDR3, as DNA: TGTGCCAGCAGACGGAGTATTGAGCCCCAGCATTTT.

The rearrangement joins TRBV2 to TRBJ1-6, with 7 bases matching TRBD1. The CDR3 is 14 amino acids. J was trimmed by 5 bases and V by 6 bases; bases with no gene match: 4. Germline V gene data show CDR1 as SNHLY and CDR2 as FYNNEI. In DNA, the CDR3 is TGTGCCAGCAGGTGGGACAGCCATAATTCACCCCTCCACTTT. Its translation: CASRWDSHNSPLHF.